This TCR beta chain derives from a study of shared clonotypes between healthy human individuals. Study overall: Per donor, three plates held CD4 naive cells, three held CD4 memory, two held CD8 naive and one held CD8 memory. Study-level findings and limits: When naive CD4 clonotypes were compared across a handful of donors, roughly 4.9% were shared. Generation of non-shared clonotypes was less probable than generation of clonotypes shared by all four donors.

Points on this clone: Its target is not known.

Sequencing was performed with immunoSEQ multiplex PCR; in TCRdb, only in-frame clones are kept and a portion is missing. Of approximately 2.3 million clones in the sample, approximately 93% were seen once. Naive CD45RA+ and memory CD45RA-negative subsets were split from CD4+ cells. What was sequenced was naive CD4+ T cells from PBMCs. Described subset: CD45RA+ positively selected. The sequence was obtained from a man aged 18 to 35 in good health. Some clones in this sample may be carry-over from other donors' samples.

This CDR3 is CASSEDSRALSGNTIYF. CDR3 DNA: TGCGCCAGCAGCGAGGACAGCCGAGCCCTCTCTGGAAACACCATATATTTT. The rearrangement uses TRBV5-1 and TRBJ1-3; D is perhaps TRBD1 (6 bases). Trimming took 4 bases from V and 0 from J, leaving 17 bases between them. This CDR3 comprises 17 residues. Germline CDR1 SGHRS, CDR2 YFSETQ.